This entry lists 8 T cell receptor beta chains sequenced from one sample in a study of T cell changes during pregnancy in multiple sclerosis. Data came from immunoSEQ multiplex PCR; TCRdb stores just in-frame clones and leaves some out. This repertoire shows approximately 46,000 clones, 90% found once; its top ten account for just over 5%. Specimen: peripheral blood, collected after pregnancy. The receptor source for this set is a female donor in good health, enrolled as a control in a pregnancy study.

The chain has TRBV25-1 and TRBJ2-3, with D unclear. V lost 0 bases to trimming and J lost 0 bases, with 4 bases between them. The CDR3 loop spans 14 amino acids. CDR1 and CDR2 from the germline V gene are MGHDK and SYGVNS. In DNA, the CDR3 is TGTGCCAGCAGTGAATATACTAGCACAGATACGCAGTATTTT. Translating gives CASSEYTSTDTQYF.

The chain has TRBV7-8 and TRBJ2-1; maybe TRBD2 (5 bases). Trimming removed 1 base at V and 10 bases at J, with 11 bases between. The CDR3 has 13 residues. In germline, CDR1 is SGHVS, CDR2 FQNEAQ. The CDR3 here is CASSLVRSGEQFF. The CDR3 DNA is TGTGCCAGCAGCTTAGTACGGTCGGGGGAGCAGTTCTTC.

The chain couples TRBV4-1 to TRBJ2-1; 9 bases align to TRBD2. Germline V CDR1 and CDR2: MGHRA, YSYEKL. The CDR3 consists of 16 residues. The V and J ends lost 1 base and 0 bases, in that order; junction bases with no gene match: 1. The CDR3 is CASSQVSGSSYNEQFF. The DNA of the CDR3 is TGCGCCAGCAGCCAAGTTAGCGGGAGCTCCTACAATGAGCAGTTCTTC.

The rearrangement uses TRBV5-1 and TRBJ1-2; D remains ambiguous. V lost 0 bases and J lost 4, with 4 bases in between. The CDR3 consists of 12 residues. Germline V CDR1 and CDR2: SGHRS, YFSETQ. The CDR3 region is CASSLDSYGYTF. The CDR3 DNA sequence: TGCGCCAGCAGCTTGGACAGCTATGGCTACACCTTC.

The chain carries TRBV28 and TRBJ2-7, with 10 positions matching TRBD2. V shed 7 bases and J 2 bases; nucleotides not matched to a gene: 5. The germline V gene encodes CDR1 MDHEN and CDR2 SYDVKM. CDR3 size: 14 residues. In nucleotides, the CDR3 is TGTGCCAGCAAGAAGGGACTAGCGACCTACGAGCAGTACTTC. Its translation: CASKKGLATYEQYF. The whole variable domain, filled in from reference TRBV28 and TRBJ2-7, reads DVKVTQSSRYLVKRTGEKVFLECVQDMDHENMFWYRQDPGLGLRLIYFSYDVKMKEKGDIPEGYSVSREKKERFSLILESASTNQTSMYLCASKKGLATYEQYFGPGTRLTVT.

The rearrangement uses TRBV7-8 and TRBJ2-2; 8 nucleotides line up with TRBD2. Trimming took 7 bases from V and 1 from J; bases not matched to a gene: 5. Germline CDR1 reads SGHVS; CDR2 reads FQNEAQ. The CDR3 loop spans 15 amino acids. The CDR3 sequence is CASIRGGGNTGELFF. In nucleotides, the CDR3 is TGTGCCAGCATCCGGGGGGGCGGGAACACCGGGGAGCTGTTTTTT.

V gene TRBV6-1 combines with J gene TRBJ2-7; 12 nucleotides line up with TRBD2. V lost 6 bases to trimming and J lost 6 bases; unmatched junction nucleotides: 6. This CDR3 spans 14 amino acids. CDR1 and CDR2 from the germline V gene are MNHNS and SASEGT. CDR3 sequence reads: CASSTASGRVEQYF. In nucleotides, the CDR3 is TGTGCCAGCAGCACGGCTAGCGGGAGGGTCGAGCAGTACTTC.

The chain has TRBV5-4 and TRBJ2-1; a weak D match, TRBD2 (5 bases). CDR3 length: 13 residues. The germline CDR1 and CDR2 sequences are SGHNT and YYREEE (reference sequence). The V and J ends lost 5 bases and 8 bases respectively, with 14 bases between them. The CDR3 region has the DNA TGTGCCAGCAGGCCCGGGTCGCGGGATGAGCAGTTCTTC. Translating it yields CASRPGSRDEQFF.